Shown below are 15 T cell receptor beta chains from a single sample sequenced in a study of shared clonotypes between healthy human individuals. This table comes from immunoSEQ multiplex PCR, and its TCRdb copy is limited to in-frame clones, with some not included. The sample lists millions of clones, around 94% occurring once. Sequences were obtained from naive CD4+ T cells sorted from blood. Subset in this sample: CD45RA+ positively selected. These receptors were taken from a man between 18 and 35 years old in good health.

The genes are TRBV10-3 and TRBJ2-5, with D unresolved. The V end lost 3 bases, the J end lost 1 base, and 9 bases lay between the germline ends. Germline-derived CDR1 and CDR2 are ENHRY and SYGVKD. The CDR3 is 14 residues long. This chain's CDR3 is CAISEGNSQETQYF. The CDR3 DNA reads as TGTGCCATCAGTGAAGGAAACAGCCAAGAGACCCAGTACTTC.

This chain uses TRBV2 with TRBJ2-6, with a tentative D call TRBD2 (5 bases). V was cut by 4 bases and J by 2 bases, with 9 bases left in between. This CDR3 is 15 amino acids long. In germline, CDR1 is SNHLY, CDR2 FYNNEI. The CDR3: CASSAVRAGANVLTF. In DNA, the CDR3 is TGTGCCAGCAGTGCTGTGAGGGCTGGGGCCAACGTCCTGACTTTC.

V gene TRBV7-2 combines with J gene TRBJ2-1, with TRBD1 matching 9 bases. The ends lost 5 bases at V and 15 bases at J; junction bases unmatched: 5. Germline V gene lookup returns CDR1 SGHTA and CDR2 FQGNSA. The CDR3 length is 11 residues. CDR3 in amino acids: CASSPRDRAFF. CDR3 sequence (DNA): TGTGCCAGCAGCCCCCGGGACAGGGCGTTCTTC.

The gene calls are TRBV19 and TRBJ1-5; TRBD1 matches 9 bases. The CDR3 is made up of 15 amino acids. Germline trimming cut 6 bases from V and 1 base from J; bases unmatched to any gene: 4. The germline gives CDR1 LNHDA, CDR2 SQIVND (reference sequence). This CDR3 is CASRETGGSNQPQHF. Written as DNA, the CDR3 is TGTGCCAGTAGAGAAACAGGGGGCAGCAATCAGCCCCAGCATTTT.

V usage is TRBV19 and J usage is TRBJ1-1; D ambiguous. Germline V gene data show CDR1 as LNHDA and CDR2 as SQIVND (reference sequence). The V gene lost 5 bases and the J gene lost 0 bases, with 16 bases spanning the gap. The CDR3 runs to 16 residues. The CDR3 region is CASSGWTTPVNTEAFF. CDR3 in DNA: TGTGCCAGTAGTGGGTGGACGACCCCGGTGAACACTGAAGCTTTCTTT. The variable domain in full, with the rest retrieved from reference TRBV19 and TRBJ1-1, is DGGITQSPKYLFRKEGQNVTLSCEQNLNHDAMYWYRQDPGQGLRLIYYSQIVNDFQKGDIAEGYSVSREKKESFPLTVTSAQKNPTAFYLCASSGWTTPVNTEAFFGQGTRLTVV.

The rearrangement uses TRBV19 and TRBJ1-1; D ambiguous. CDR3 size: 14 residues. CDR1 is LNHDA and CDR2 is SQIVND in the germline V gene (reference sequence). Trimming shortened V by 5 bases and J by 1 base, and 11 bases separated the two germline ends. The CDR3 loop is CASSRVVGNTEAFF. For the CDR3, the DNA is TGTGCCAGTAGTCGGGTGGTTGGGAACACTGAAGCTTTCTTT.

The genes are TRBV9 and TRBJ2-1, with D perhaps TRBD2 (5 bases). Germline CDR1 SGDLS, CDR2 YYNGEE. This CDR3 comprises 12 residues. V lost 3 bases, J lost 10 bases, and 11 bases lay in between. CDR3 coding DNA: TGTGCCAGCAGCGCTAGCTCGCCCGAGCAGTTCTTC. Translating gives CASSASSPEQFF.

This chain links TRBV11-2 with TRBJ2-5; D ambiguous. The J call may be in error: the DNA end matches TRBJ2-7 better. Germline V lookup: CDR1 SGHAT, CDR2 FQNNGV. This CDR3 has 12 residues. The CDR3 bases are TGTGCCAGCAGCTTGACTGGCTACGAGCAGTACTTC. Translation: CASSLTGYEQYF.

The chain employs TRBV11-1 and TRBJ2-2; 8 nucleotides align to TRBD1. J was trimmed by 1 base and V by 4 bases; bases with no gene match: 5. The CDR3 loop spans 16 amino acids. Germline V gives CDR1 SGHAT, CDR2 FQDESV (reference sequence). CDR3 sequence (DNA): TGTGCCAGCAGCTCCCGGACAGGGCGGAACACCGGGGAGCTGTTTTTT. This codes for CASSSRTGRNTGELFF.

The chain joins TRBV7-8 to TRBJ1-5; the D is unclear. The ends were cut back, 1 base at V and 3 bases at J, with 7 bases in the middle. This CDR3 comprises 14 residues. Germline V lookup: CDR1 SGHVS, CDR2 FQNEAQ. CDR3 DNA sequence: TGTGCCAGCAGCTTAGACAGCCTCAATCAGCCCCAGCATTTT. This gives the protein CASSLDSLNQPQHF. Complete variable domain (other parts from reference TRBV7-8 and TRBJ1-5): GAGVSQSPRYKVAKRGQDVALRCDPISGHVSLFWYQQALGQGPEFLTYFQNEAQLDKSGLPSDRFFAERPEGSVSTLKIQRTQQEDSAVYLCASSLDSLNQPQHFGDGTRLSIL.

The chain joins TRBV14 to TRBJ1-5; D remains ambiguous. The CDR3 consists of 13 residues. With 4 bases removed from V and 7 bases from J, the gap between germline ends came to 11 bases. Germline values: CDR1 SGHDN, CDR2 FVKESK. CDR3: CASSLSEEQPQHF. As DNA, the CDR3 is TGTGCCAGCAGCCTATCGGAGGAGCAGCCCCAGCATTTT.

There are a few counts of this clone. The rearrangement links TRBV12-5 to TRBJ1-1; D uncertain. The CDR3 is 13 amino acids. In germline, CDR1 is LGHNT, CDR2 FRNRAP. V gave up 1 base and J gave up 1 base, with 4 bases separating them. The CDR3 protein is CASGLEENTEAFF. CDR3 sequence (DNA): TGTGCTAGTGGTTTGGAGGAGAACACTGAAGCTTTCTTT. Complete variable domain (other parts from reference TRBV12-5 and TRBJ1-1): DARVTQTPRHKVTEMGQEVTMRCQPILGHNTVFWYRQTMMQGLELLAYFRNRAPLDDSGMPKDRFSAEMPDATLATLKIQPSEPRDSAVYFCASGLEENTEAFFGQGTRLTVV.

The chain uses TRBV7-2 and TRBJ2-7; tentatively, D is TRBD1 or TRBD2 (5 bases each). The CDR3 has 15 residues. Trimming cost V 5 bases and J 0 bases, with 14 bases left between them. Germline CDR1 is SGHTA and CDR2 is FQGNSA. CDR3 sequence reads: CASSPRQGRSYEQYF. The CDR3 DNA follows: TGTGCCAGCAGCCCCCGTCAGGGACGCTCCTACGAGCAGTACTTC.

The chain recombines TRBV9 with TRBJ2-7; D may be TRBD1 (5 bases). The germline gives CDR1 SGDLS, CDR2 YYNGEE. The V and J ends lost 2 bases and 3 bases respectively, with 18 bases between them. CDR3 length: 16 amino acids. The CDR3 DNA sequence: TGTGCCAGCAGCGTCCAGGACACCCCCTTCCACTACGAGCAGTACTTC. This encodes CASSVQDTPFHYEQYF.

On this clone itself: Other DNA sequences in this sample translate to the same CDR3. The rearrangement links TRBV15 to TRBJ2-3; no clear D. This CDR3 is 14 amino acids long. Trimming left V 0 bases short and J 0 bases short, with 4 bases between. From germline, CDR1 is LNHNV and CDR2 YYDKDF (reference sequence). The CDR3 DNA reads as TGTGCCACCAGCAGAGATGGCAGCACAGATACGCAGTATTTT. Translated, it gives CATSRDGSTDTQYF.